This TCR beta chain was recovered during a study of metastatic and nonmetastatic thyroid tumors. This clone has a count of ten or more. Antigen: not known. With MiXCR, TCRdb called clones anew from the PCR reads. The sample lists some 37,000 clones; about a fifth were seen once. Until they underwent thyroid surgery, no patient had received any treatment. Germline-derived CDR1 and CDR2 are SGHTA and FQGNSA. This CDR3 has 15 residues. V gave up 7 bases and J gave up 4 bases; unmatched junction bases: 9. Study results and limitations: The study reportedly found significantly higher TCR beta diversity in malignant thyroid tumors than benign nodules, in blood and tumor.

Sequencing was performed on blood. V gene TRBV7-2 combines with J gene TRBJ2-3; 9 positions agree with TRBD1. The TCR originated in a female donor with papillary thyroid cancer or a benign thyroid nodule (not recorded which). Some clones in this sample may be carry-over from other donors' samples. The CDR3 sequence: CASTPMDRGPDTQYF. The CDR3 DNA follows: TGTGCCAGCACCCCCATGGACAGGGGTCCAGATACGCAGTATTTT. Full variable domain (outside the CDR3, taken from reference TRBV7-2 and TRBJ2-3): GAGVSQSPSNKVTEKGKDVELRCDPISGHTALYWYRQSLGQGLEFLIYFQGNSAPDKSGLPSDRFSAERTGGSVSTLTIQRTQQEDSAVYLCASTPMDRGPDTQYFGPGTRLTVL.